Listed below are T cell receptor beta chains from one sample, sequenced in a study of T cells in Graves' hyperthyroidism and ophthalmopathy. From the multiplex PCR reads, TCRdb called clonotypes with MiXCR, one entry per CDR3 protein. This repertoire shows 500,000 to 650,000 distinct CDR3 sequences, 14% found once; its top ten account for around 13%. The specimen sequenced was blood. The receptors derive from a woman aged 40 to 49 with Graves' hyperthyroidism. CDR3s include the opening cysteine and the closing phenylalanine or tryptophan. The D gene is left open where the match is weak. Clone size is given for some rows only: seen once, a few or many times, or a class if the clone is expanded.

J gene | V gene | D gene | clone size | CDR3 protein | CDR3 DNA
TRBJ1-2 | TRBV7-2 | . | many | CASSPQRDYGYTF | TGTGCCAGCAGCCCACAGCGGGACTATGGCTACACCTTC
TRBJ2-1 | TRBV12-3/TRBV12-4 | TRBD2 | . | CASSFSGLAGGRYNEQFF | TGTGCCAGCAGTTTCTCGGGACTAGCGGGAGGGAGGTACAATGAGCAGTTCTTC
TRBJ2-3 | TRBV10-1 | TRBD2 | many | CASSEASGSTDTQYF | TGCGCCAGCAGTGAGGCCAGCGGGAGTACAGATACGCAGTATTTT
TRBJ1-6 | TRBV2 | . | few | CASSPPDRIYSPLHF | TGTGCCAGCAGTCCACCTGACAGGATATATTCACCCCTCCACTTT
TRBJ2-1 | TRBV12-3/TRBV12-4 | . | many | CASSWDGLSYNEQFF | TGTGCCAGCAGCTGGGACGGACTCTCCTACAATGAGCAGTTCTTC
TRBJ2-3 | TRBV13 | TRBD2 | . | CASSLFPGTSRPDTQYF | TGTGCCAGCAGCTTATTTCCCGGGACTAGCAGACCAGATACGCAGTATTTT
TRBJ2-7 | TRBV5-6 | TRBD2 | . | CAGSLWGEGLYEQYF | TGTGCCGGCAGCTTATGGGGGGAGGGCCTGTACGAGCAGTACTTC
TRBJ2-6 | TRBV5-1 | . | few | CASGYGSSSGANVLTF | TGCGCCAGCGGATACGGGAGCTCCTCTGGGGCCAACGTCCTGACTTTC
TRBJ2-3 | TRBV6-4 | TRBD1 | few | CASSRDRGNQPQYF | TGTGCCAGCAGCAGGGACAGAGGCAATCAGCCCCAGTATTTT
TRBJ2-7 | TRBV19 | . | many | CASSIDRWGRGEQYF | TGTGCCAGTAGTATAGATCGCTGGGGTCGAGGCGAGCAGTACTTC
TRBJ2-3 | TRBV6-1 | . | many | CASSWTTDTQYF | TGTGCCAGCAGTTGGACCACAGATACGCAGTATTTT
TRBJ2-7 | TRBV7-2 | . | many | CASSLGVGELNEQYF | TGTGCCAGCAGCTTAGGGGTAGGGGAGTTGAACGAGCAGTACTTC
TRBJ2-7 | TRBV20-1 | . | many | CSARAVTYYEQYF | TGCAGTGCTAGGGCTGTCACCTACTACGAGCAGTACTTC
TRBJ2-7 | TRBV19 | . | few | CASSTVLVPDVEQYF | TGTGCCAGTAGTACAGTACTAGTTCCGGATGTCGAGCAGTACTTC
TRBJ2-7 | TRBV12-3/TRBV12-4 | . | many | CASSIYELDHEQYF | TGTGCCAGCAGTATATATGAACTAGACCACGAGCAGTACTTC
TRBJ2-7 | TRBV5-1 | TRBD2 | . | CASSFTSGSSYEQYF | TGCGCCAGCAGCTTCACTAGCGGGAGTTCCTACGAGCAGTACTTC
TRBJ2-7 | TRBV15 | . | . | CATSPDRNDIYEQYF | TGTGCCACCAGTCCTGACAGAAACGACATCTACGAGCAGTACTTC
TRBJ2-1 | TRBV6-2/TRBV6-3 | . | few | CASTPDLGGNEQFF | TGTGCCAGCACCCCAGACCTCGGAGGCAATGAGCAGTTCTTC
TRBJ2-7 | TRBV5-8 | . | few | CASSFPGNEQYF | TGTGCCAGCAGTTTCCCCGGAAACGAGCAGTACTTC
TRBJ2-3 | TRBV10-2 | TRBD2 | few | CASSETALAGGRGDTQYF | TGCGCCAGCAGTGAGACGGCACTAGCGGGGGGAAGGGGCGATACGCAGTATTTT
TRBJ2-7 | TRBV11-3 | . | many | CASRDEYEQYF | TGTGCCTCACGGGACGAGTACGAGCAGTACTTC
TRBJ1-4 | TRBV6-1 | . | few | CASSEVGLANEKLFF | TGTGCCAGCAGTGAAGTGGGGCTAGCTAATGAAAAACTGTTTTTT
TRBJ1-5 | TRBV28 | . | many | CASTKGEGGNQPQHF | TGTGCCAGCACCAAGGGGGAGGGGGGAAATCAGCCCCAGCATTTT
TRBJ1-2 | TRBV30 | TRBD1 | many | CAWRSQGQAYGYTF | TGTGCCTGGAGAAGCCAAGGACAGGCCTATGGCTACACCTTC
TRBJ2-1 | TRBV7-9 | TRBD1 | many | CASSFRTGSSYNEQFF | TGTGCCAGCAGCTTCCGGACAGGAAGCTCCTACAATGAGCAGTTCTTC
TRBJ1-3 | TRBV7-6 | . | . | CASSLSRTSGNTIYF | TGTGCCAGCAGCTTGTCCCGGACCTCTGGAAACACCATATATTTT
TRBJ1-2 | TRBV28 | . | many | CASTSSQLGYTF | TGTGCCAGCACCTCCTCCCAGTTGGGCTACACCTTC
TRBJ2-1 | TRBV3-1 | . | many | CASSQERVYYNEQFF | TGTGCCAGCAGCCAAGAGCGGGTTTACTACAATGAGCAGTTCTTC
TRBJ1-5 | TRBV12-3/TRBV12-4 | . | few | CASSPGSWGNQPQHF | TGTGCCAGCAGCCCCGGGTCCTGGGGCAATCAGCCCCAGCATTTT
TRBJ2-1 | TRBV7-9 | . | many | CASSLPGLYNEQFF | TGTGCCAGCAGTTTACCCGGACTATACAATGAGCAGTTCTTC
TRBJ2-1 | TRBV7-3 | . | many | CASSPEGTPYNEQFF | TGTGCCAGCAGCCCCGAGGGGACTCCATACAATGAGCAGTTCTTC
TRBJ2-7 | TRBV2 | TRBD2 | many | CASSDISGLAPYEQYF | TGTGCCAGCAGTGACATTTCCGGACTAGCACCCTACGAGCAGTACTTC
TRBJ2-5 | TRBV6-1 | TRBD2 | once | CASSKGLAGKGQETQYF | TGTGCCAGCAGCAAGGGACTAGCGGGGAAGGGCCAAGAGACCCAGTACTTC
TRBJ2-2 | TRBV20-1 | TRBD1 | many | CSARTGANTGELFF | TGCAGTGCTAGGACAGGGGCGAACACCGGGGAGCTGTTTTTT
TRBJ2-7 | TRBV11-3 | TRBD2 | many | CASSPRASGSYEQYF | TGTGCCAGCAGCCCCCGTGCTAGCGGGAGCTACGAGCAGTACTTC
TRBJ2-1 | TRBV7-3 | TRBD2 | many | CASSLRPSGRYNEQFF | TGTGCCAGCAGCTTAAGACCTAGCGGGAGGTACAATGAGCAGTTCTTC
TRBJ2-5 | TRBV19 | TRBD1 | few | CASRGQLQETQYF | TGTGCCAGTAGGGGACAGCTTCAAGAGACCCAGTACTTC
TRBJ1-2 | TRBV7-8 | . | many | CASSSGVYGYTF | TGTGCCAGCAGCTCAGGGGTCTATGGCTACACCTTC
TRBJ1-5 | TRBV12-3/TRBV12-4 | TRBD1 | many | CASMIDRGLQPQHF | TGTGCCAGCATGATCGACAGGGGGCTTCAGCCCCAGCATTTT
TRBJ1-1 | TRBV12-3/TRBV12-4 | . | many | CASSGTMNTEAFF | TGTGCCAGCAGTGGGACAATGAACACTGAAGCTTTCTTT
TRBJ1-6 | TRBV28 | . | many | CASSLSRGNSPLHF | TGTGCCAGCAGTTTATCCCGGGGTAATTCACCCCTCCACTTT
TRBJ2-2 | TRBV11-2 | . | many | CASSLYKTGELFF | TGTGCCAGCAGCTTATACAAGACCGGGGAGCTGTTTTTT
TRBJ2-1 | TRBV13 | . | once | CASSPGRSSSYNEQFF | TGTGCCAGCAGCCCCGGGCGCTCGAGCTCCTACAATGAGCAGTTCTTC
TRBJ2-1 | TRBV7-3 | TRBD2 | . | CASSSHSGGPHNEQFF | TGTGCCAGCAGCTCCCATAGCGGGGGGCCACACAATGAGCAGTTCTTC
TRBJ2-1 | TRBV2 | TRBD2 | . | CASSTHLAGPTNEQFF | TGTGCCAGCAGCACCCACCTAGCGGGGCCCACCAATGAGCAGTTCTTC
TRBJ2-3 | TRBV9 | . | . | CASSVEKVTDTQYF | TGTGCCAGCAGCGTAGAGAAGGTAACAGATACGCAGTATTTT
TRBJ2-7 | TRBV7-2 | . | many | CASSLTLPLDEQYF | TGTGCCAGCAGCTTGACTCTCCCTTTAGACGAGCAGTACTTC
TRBJ2-1 | TRBV20-1 | TRBD2 | few | CSARLAGETYNEQFF | TGCAGTGCCAGACTAGCGGGGGAAACCTACAATGAGCAGTTCTTC